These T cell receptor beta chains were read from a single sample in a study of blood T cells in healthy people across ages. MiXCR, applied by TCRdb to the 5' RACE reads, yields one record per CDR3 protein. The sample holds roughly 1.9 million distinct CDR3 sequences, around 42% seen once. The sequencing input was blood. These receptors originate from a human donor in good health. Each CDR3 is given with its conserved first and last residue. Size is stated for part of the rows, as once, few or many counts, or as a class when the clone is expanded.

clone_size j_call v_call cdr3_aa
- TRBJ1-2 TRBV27 CASSLSWHAGYTF
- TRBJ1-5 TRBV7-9 CASSSGTGNPSEPQHF
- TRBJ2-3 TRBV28 CASLDLGTDTQYF
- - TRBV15 CATSRVRLAGGYEQYF
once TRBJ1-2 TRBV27 CASSLIPGESNYGYTF
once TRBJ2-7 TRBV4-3 CASSQDSTGRAGSPYEQYF
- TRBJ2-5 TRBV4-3 CASSQDWTYQETQYF
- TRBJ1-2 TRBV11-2 CASSLDNIRHGYTF
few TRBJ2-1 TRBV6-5 CASSKTSGGPGNEQFF
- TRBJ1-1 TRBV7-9 CASSSRPGTFNTEAFF
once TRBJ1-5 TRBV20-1 CSARAGPRGDQPQHF
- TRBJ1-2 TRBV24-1 CATSSTGTGLLSSYTF
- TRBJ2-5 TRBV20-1 CSAIQGVETQYF
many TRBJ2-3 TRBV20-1 CSARKSSGGTDTQYF
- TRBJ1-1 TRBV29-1 CSVSLAFEAFF
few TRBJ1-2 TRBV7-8 CASSLGRRGQNYGYTF
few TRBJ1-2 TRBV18 CASSPPDRAKVLQGYTF
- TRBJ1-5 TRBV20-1 CSAREKYNSNQPQHF
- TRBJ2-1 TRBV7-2 CASSLVEGGSYNEQFF
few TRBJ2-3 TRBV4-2 CASNEGGETDTQYF
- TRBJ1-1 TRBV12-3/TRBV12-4 CASSLHGTPNTEAFF
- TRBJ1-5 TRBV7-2 CASSLMRTGSNQPQHF
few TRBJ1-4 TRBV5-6 CASSSIRAIREEKLFF
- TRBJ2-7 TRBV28 CASRPLLRDNTYEQYF
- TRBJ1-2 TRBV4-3 CASSQESGSYGYTF
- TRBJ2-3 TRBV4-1 CASSQGQGVDTQYF
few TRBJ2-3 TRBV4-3 CASSPPPQGGRTDTQYF
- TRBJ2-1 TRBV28 CASSLVQTNNEQFF
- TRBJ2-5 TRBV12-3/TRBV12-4 CASSGTVAETQYF
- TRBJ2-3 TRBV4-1 CASSQEGSHTDTQYF
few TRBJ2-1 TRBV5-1 CASRFWALTSGGPNPTYNEQFF
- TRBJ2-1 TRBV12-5 CASGPLGFNEQFF
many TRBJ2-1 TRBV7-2 CASSSQGAHNEQFF
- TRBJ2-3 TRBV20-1 CSASNPSGGVPTDTQYF
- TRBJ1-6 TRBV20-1 CSAPSGGDSPLHF
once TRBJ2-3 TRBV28 CASSLWSSGGPQIRQYF
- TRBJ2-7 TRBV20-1 CSARGSGDRYEQYF
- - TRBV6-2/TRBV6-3 CASSYFTSSDEQYF
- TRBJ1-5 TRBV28 CASRFENRNQPQHF
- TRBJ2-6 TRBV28 CASSFGLDRGSGANVLTF
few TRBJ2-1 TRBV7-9 CASSPTSGGTYRTYNEQFF
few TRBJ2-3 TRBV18 CASSAGTGAPHTQYF
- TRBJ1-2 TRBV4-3 CASSQEQLSNYGYTF
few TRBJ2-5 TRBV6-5 CASSYSTGTFQETQYF
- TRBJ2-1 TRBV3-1 CASSQGVADEQFF
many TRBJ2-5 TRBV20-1 CSARGASEETQYF
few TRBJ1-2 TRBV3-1 CASSQDGVFEGGFYGYTF